The 8 T cell receptor beta chains presented below share a single source sample, sequenced in a study of patients and donors after allogeneic stem cell transplantation. MiXCR, applied by TCRdb to the RT-PCR reads, yields one record per CDR3 protein. This table has approximately 200,000 distinct CDR3 sequences, 35% to 45% appearing once. The source material was blood, either unsorted or a sorted T cell fraction (not recorded which). Every receptor here comes from a human donor who was either an allogeneic HSCT recipient or a stem cell or donor lymphocyte infusion donor (not recorded which). It is not recorded whose cells these are; they may come from a transplant donor.

The rearrangement joins TRBV18 to TRBJ1-1, with D uncertain. V was trimmed by 4 bases and J by 6 bases, leaving 15 bases between them. In germline, CDR1 is KGHSH, CDR2 LQKENI. The CDR3 contains 14 residues. The CDR3 region is CASSHPTESAEAFF. In DNA, the CDR3 is TGTGCCAGCTCACATCCGACGGAGAGTGCTGAAGCTTTCTTT.

The chain couples TRBV6-2 or TRBV6-3 to TRBJ1-2; 10 bases agree with TRBD1. Germline values: CDR1 MNHEY, CDR2 SVGEGT. The CDR3 runs 16 residues. The junction had 9 bases not matched to a gene; V was cut back by 6 bases and J by 2 bases. CDR3 in DNA: TGTGCCAGCAGGCCTCGGGACAGGGGCCGAAACTATGGCTACACCTTC. Translating it yields CASRPRDRGRNYGYTF.

This chain uses TRBV7-3 with TRBJ1-1; D gene ambiguous. Looked up from germline, CDR1 is SGHTA and CDR2 is FQGTGA. This CDR3 has 19 residues. With 4 bases removed from V and 1 base from J, the gap between germline ends came to 25 bases. The CDR3 here is CASSSLGKTAMEGNTEAFF. In nucleotides, the CDR3 is TGTGCCAGCAGCTCATTAGGGAAGACCGCAATGGAAGGGAACACTGAAGCTTTCTTT.

The J gene is TRBJ2-2, the V gene TRBV6-1; D is perhaps TRBD2 (5 bases). From germline, CDR1 is MNHNS and CDR2 SASEGT. CDR3 size: 13 residues. Between the trimmed V and J ends, which lost 6 bases and 6 bases, there was a span of 11 bases. The CDR3 nucleotides are TGTGCCAGCAGATACACCGGGGCCGGGGAGCTGTTTTTT. This gives the protein CASRYTGAGELFF.

This chain joins TRBV5-6 and TRBJ2-5; D unclear. Germline CDR1 reads SGHDT; CDR2 reads YYEEEE. This CDR3 contains 12 residues. With 0 bases removed from V and 8 bases from J, the gap between germline ends came to 8 bases. CDR3 in amino acids: CASSLERQTQYF. As DNA, the CDR3 is TGTGCCAGCAGCTTGGAACGGCAAACCCAGTACTTC.

This chain uses TRBV7-2 with TRBJ1-6; a possible D gene is TRBD1 (6 bases). V was pared by 1 base and J by 3 bases, with 13 bases between. Germline V gene data show CDR1 as SGHTA and CDR2 as FQGNSA. CDR3 length: 17 amino acids. The CDR3: CASSLEGGWGYNSPLHF. In DNA form, the CDR3 reads TGTGCCAGCAGCTTAGAGGGGGGTTGGGGCTATAATTCACCCCTCCACTTT.

The chain uses TRBV7-9 and TRBJ2-1, with D perhaps TRBD2 (7 bases). The CDR3 has 17 residues. Deletions cut 4 bases from V and 4 bases from J, with 20 bases between. CDR1 is SEHNR, CDR2 FQNEAQ, per germline (reference sequence). DNA for the CDR3: TGTGCCAGCAGCTCCCCCTCGGGGGGCCATACGTACAATGAGCAGTTCTTC. Translated: CASSSPSGGHTYNEQFF.

This chain joins TRBV5-1 and TRBJ1-2; a weak D match, TRBD1 (6 bases). Looked up from germline, CDR1 is SGHRS and CDR2 is YFSETQ. Trimming pared 0 bases from V and 4 bases from J, leaving 16 bases between. There are 16 residues in the CDR3. CDR3 protein: CASSLVGASPTYGYTF. The CDR3 bases are TGCGCCAGCAGCTTGGTGGGGGCTTCACCAACCTATGGCTACACCTTC.